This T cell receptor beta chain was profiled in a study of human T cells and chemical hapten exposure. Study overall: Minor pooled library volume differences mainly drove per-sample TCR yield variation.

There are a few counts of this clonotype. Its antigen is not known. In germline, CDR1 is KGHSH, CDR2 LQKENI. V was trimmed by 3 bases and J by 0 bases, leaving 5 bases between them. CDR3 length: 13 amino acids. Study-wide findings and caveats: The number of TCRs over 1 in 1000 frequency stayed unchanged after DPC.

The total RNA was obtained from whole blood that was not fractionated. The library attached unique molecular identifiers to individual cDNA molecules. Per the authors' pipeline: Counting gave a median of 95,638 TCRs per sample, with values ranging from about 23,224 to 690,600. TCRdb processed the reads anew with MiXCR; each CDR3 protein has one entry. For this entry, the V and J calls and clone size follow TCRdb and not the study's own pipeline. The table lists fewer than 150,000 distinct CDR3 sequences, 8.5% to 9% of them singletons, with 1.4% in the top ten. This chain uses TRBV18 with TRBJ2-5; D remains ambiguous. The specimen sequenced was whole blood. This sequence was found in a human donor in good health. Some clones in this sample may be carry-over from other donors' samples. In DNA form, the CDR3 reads TGTGCCAGCTCACCCCGAGACCAAGAGACCCAGTACTTC. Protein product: CASSPRDQETQYF.